The 25 T cell receptor beta chains below were found in one sample sequenced in a study of PD-1 blockade in classical Hodgkin lymphoma. All trial patients relapsed after autologous stem cell transplantation. Clones were read by immunoSEQ multiplex PCR, and TCRdb kept only the in-frame ones, dropping some. This sample yields over 25,000 clones, of which approximately 82% are seen a single time; roughly 20% belongs to the top ten. The source material was peripheral blood mononuclear cells (PBMCs), sampled before the second cycle of nivolumab. Receptors were obtained from a human donor with classical Hodgkin lymphoma.

The chain joins TRBV21-1 to TRBJ2-7; the D segment call TRBD2 is taken from the table without a DNA check. TRBV21-1 is deemed a pseudogene. The CDR3 is made up of 17 amino acids. The CDR3 coding sequence is TGTGCCAGCAGGCCGAGCGACCTTACGATGAGCTCCTACGAGCAGTACGTC. It is translated as CASRPSDLTMSSYEQYV.

The chain has TRBV6-6 and TRBJ2-1, with 11 bases fitting TRBD1. This CDR3 contains 13 residues. Trimming at V came to 5 bases and at J to 9 bases, leaving 3 bases not matched to a gene. Germline V gives CDR1 MNHNY, CDR2 SVGAGI (reference sequence). The CDR3 DNA reads TGTGCCAGCAGTGGGGGGACAGGGGGTGAGCAGTTCTTC. This codes for CASSGGTGGEQFF.

In its sample, this clone was seen a few times. The genes are TRBV5-1 and TRBJ1-1; tentatively, D is TRBD1 (6 bases). The germline CDR1 and CDR2 sequences are SGHRS and YFSETQ. Trimming took 0 bases from V and 4 from J, leaving 13 bases between them. This CDR3 comprises 15 residues. CDR3 amino acids: CASSLAGGAGTEAFF. The CDR3 DNA is TGCGCCAGCAGCTTGGCTGGGGGGGCCGGCACTGAAGCTTTCTTT. The full variable domain, completed using reference TRBV5-1 and TRBJ1-1, is KAGVTQTPRYLIKTRGQQVTLSCSPISGHRSVSWYQQTPGQGLQFLFEYFSETQRNKGNFPGRFSGRQFSNSRSEMNVSTLELGDSALYLCASSLAGGAGTEAFFGQGTRLTVV.

The chain carries TRBV4-2 and TRBJ2-7; 13 bases fit TRBD2. With V trimmed by 3 bases and J by 4 bases, 6 bases remained unmatched. This CDR3 comprises 16 residues. From germline, CDR1 is LGHNA and CDR2 YNFKEQ. CDR3 in DNA: TGTGCCAGCAGCCATACTAGCGGGAGGGCCGAATACGAGCAGTACTTC. It encodes CASSHTSGRAEYEQYF.

The chain has TRBV30 and TRBJ2-7; 7 bases fit TRBD2. The germline gives CDR1 GTSNPN, CDR2 SVGIG (reference sequence). The CDR3 is 14 amino acids. V was clipped by 7 bases and J by 0 bases; unmatched bases: 9. CDR3 coding DNA: TGTGCCTCGAACCTGCGGGAGAGCTCCTACGAGCAGTACTTC. Amino acid sequence: CASNLRESSYEQYF.

The chain's CDR3 is CASRGWEGFSYEQYV. CDR3 coding DNA: TGTGCCAGCAGGGGGTGGGAGGGATTTTCCTACGAGCAGTACGTC. The gene calls are TRBV6-5 and TRBJ2-7; TRBD2 agrees at 7 bases. CDR3 length: 15 residues. Germline V lookup: CDR1 MNHEY, CDR2 SVGAGI. Trimming cost V 6 bases and J 1 base; bases outside gene matches: 9.

The V call is TRBV11-3, the J call TRBJ2-1; TRBD2 aligns across 10 bases. V lost 2 bases, J lost 4 bases, and 2 bases stayed unmatched. Germline V gene data show CDR1 as SGHNT and CDR2 as YENEEA. The CDR3 totals 15 residues. Written as DNA, the CDR3 is TGTGCCAGCAGCTTAACTAGCGGGACGTACAATGAGCAGTTCTTC. Translated, it gives CASSLTSGTYNEQFF.

The J gene is TRBJ2-2, the V gene TRBV7-6, with D possibly TRBD2 on 5 matching bases. This CDR3 contains 15 residues. Trimming stripped 1 base from V and 3 bases from J, with 9 bases between. Germline CDR1 SGHVS, CDR2 FNYEAQ. The CDR3 region is CASSLVVEDTGELFF. DNA for the CDR3: TGTGCCAGCAGCTTAGTAGTGGAGGACACCGGGGAGCTGTTTTTT.

A few counts support this clone. This chain uses TRBV2 with TRBJ2-7; D unresolved. V dropped 3 bases and J dropped 5 bases, with 14 bases sitting between them. Per germline, CDR1 SNHLY and CDR2 FYNNEI. The CDR3 spans 14 residues. CDR3 coding DNA: TGTGCCAGCAGTGACTCAGAGCTCCTGGACGAGCAGTACTTC. Translated, it gives CASSDSELLDEQYF.

The J gene is TRBJ1-6, the V gene TRBV7-9; D not resolved. The germline V gene has CDR1 SEHNR and CDR2 FQNEAQ (reference sequence). This CDR3 spans 15 amino acids. The V and J ends lost 4 bases and 9 bases respectively, with 16 bases between them. The chain's CDR3 is CASSSTPGGSSPLHF. As DNA, the CDR3 is TGTGCCAGCAGCTCGACACCCGGCGGGAGTTCACCCCTCCACTTT.

This clone appeared a few times. The genes are TRBV5-8 and TRBJ2-1; 11 bases align to TRBD2. Germline V CDR1 and CDR2: SGHTS, YDEGEE. The V segment lost 8 bases and the J segment 5 bases; nucleotides outside the gene matches: 6. The CDR3 is made up of 14 amino acids. The CDR3 coding sequence is TGTGCCAGACCTGCGGGACTAGCGGACAATGAGCAGTTCTTC. This encodes CARPAGLADNEQFF.

The chain combines TRBV2 with TRBJ2-6, with 7 bases identical to TRBD1. The CDR3 has 16 amino acids. The V gene end was trimmed by 4 bases and the J gene end by 0 bases; junction bases not matched to a gene: 3. CDR1 and CDR2 (germline): SNHLY, FYNNEI. CDR3: CASSAGQSSGANVLTF. CDR3 bases: TGTGCCAGCAGTGCGGGACAGAGCTCTGGGGCCAACGTCCTGACTTTC.

Points on this clone: An end of the junction does not agree with germline; a read error may underlie this. The chain has TRBV7-7 and TRBJ2-7; TRBD1 might be the D (6 bases). The germline CDR1 and CDR2 sequences are SSHAT and FNYEAQ (reference sequence). CDR3 size: 14 residues. CDR3 amino acids: CASSLGDTSGEQYF. DNA of the CDR3: TGTGCTAGCAGCTTAGGGGACACCTCTGGCGAGCAGTACTTC. The complete variable domain, with remaining parts taken from reference TRBV7-7 and TRBJ2-7, reads GAGVSQSPRYKVTKRGQDVTLRCDPISSHATLYWYQQALGQGPEFLTYFNYEAQPDKSGLPSDRFSAERPEGSISTLTIQRTEQRDSAMYRCASSLGDTSGEQYFGPGTRLTVT.

The genes are TRBV7-9 and TRBJ2-3; perhaps TRBD2 as D (7 bases). CDR3 length equals 14 residues. The V end lost 3 bases, the J end lost 4 bases, and 11 bases lay between the germline ends. Germline values: CDR1 SEHNR, CDR2 FQNEAQ (reference sequence). CDR3 loop: CASSLRGQSDTQYF. CDR3 sequence (DNA): TGTGCCAGCAGCTTGCGGGGGCAATCAGATACGCAGTATTTT.

The gene calls are TRBV6-6 and TRBJ2-7, with no clear D. Trimming stripped 0 bases from V and 1 base from J, with 7 bases between. CDR3 length: 14 amino acids. The germline gives CDR1 MNHNY, CDR2 SVGAGI (reference sequence). The CDR3 DNA sequence: TGTGCCAGCAGTTACTCGTTGGAGTCCTACGAGCAGTACTTC. It is translated as CASSYSLESYEQYF.

The genes are TRBV30 and TRBJ2-7, with TRBD1 matching over 9 bases. V shed 3 bases, J shed 1 base, and the junction held 4 bases outside the gene matches. The CDR3 consists of 14 residues. Germline values: CDR1 GTSNPN, CDR2 SVGIG (reference sequence). The CDR3 DNA is TGTGCCTGGAGCTCCGGGACAGGGTCCTACGAGCAGTACTTC. It translates to CAWSSGTGSYEQYF.

The rearrangement uses TRBV5-6 and TRBJ1-4, with D hard to call. Trimming cost V 3 bases and J 0 bases, with 18 bases left between them. This CDR3 has 18 amino acids. Germline V lookup: CDR1 SGHDT, CDR2 YYEEEE. The CDR3 DNA sequence: TGTGCCAGCAGCTCATACAAGTACGAGGATTCAACTAATGAAAAACTGTTTTTT. Translation gives CASSSYKYEDSTNEKLFF.

The rearrangement uses TRBV19 and TRBJ2-7; D is unresolved. Trimming removed 7 bases at V and 2 bases at J, with 18 bases between. CDR1 is LNHDA and CDR2 is SQIVND in the germline V gene (reference sequence). CDR3 length: 15 amino acids. CDR3 loop: CASKIPRVGTYEQYV. CDR3 sequence (DNA): TGTGCCAGTAAAATCCCCCGGGTGGGAACCTACGAGCAGTACGTC.

This clone was observed a handful of times. The chain combines TRBV25-1 with TRBJ1-4; no definite D call. Germline V gene sequence: CDR1 MGHDK, CDR2 SYGVNS. The CDR3 contains 14 residues. Trimming removed 3 bases from V and 7 bases from J, with 12 bases in between. This chain's CDR3 is CASSDNGVFEKLFF. CDR3 in DNA: TGTGCCAGCAGTGATAACGGGGTATTTGAAAAACTGTTTTTT.

The chain has TRBV4-3 and TRBJ2-5, with TRBD2 as a possible D gene (6 bases). The DNA end is a closer match to TRBJ2-7, so the J assignment may be wrong. CDR3 length equals 15 residues. From germline, CDR1 is LGHNA and CDR2 YSLEER. CDR3 residues: CASSGGTGSSYEQYF. The CDR3 nucleotides read TGCGCCAGCAGCGGCGGGACCGGGAGCTCCTACGAGCAGTACTTC.

A word on this clone: This may stem from a read error, because a much larger clone lies one nucleotide away. Other DNA sequences from this sample encode an identical CDR3 as well. The rearrangement uses TRBV19 and TRBJ2-6; D possibly uses TRBD1 or TRBD2 (5 bases each). The CDR3 contains 18 residues. From germline, CDR1 is LNHDA and CDR2 SQIVND (reference sequence). The CDR3 protein is CASSIPGRRMAGANVLTF. DNA of the CDR3: TGTGCCAGTAGTATTCCGGGACGGCGGATGGCTGGGGCCAACGTCCTGACCTTC.

The rearrangement links TRBV2 to TRBJ2-1, with TRBD1 matching over 10 bases. J gave up 6 bases and V 7 bases, and 6 bases lay outside the gene matches. Germline V gene data show CDR1 as SNHLY and CDR2 as FYNNEI. The CDR3 extends over 14 amino acids. The CDR3: CASIRDRGGNEQFF. The CDR3 DNA reads TGTGCCAGCATCCGGGACAGGGGTGGCAATGAGCAGTTCTTC.

The chain joins TRBV19 to TRBJ2-1; 7 bases are a match to TRBD1. Germline loops: CDR1 LNHDA, CDR2 SQIVND (reference sequence). The CDR3 spans 14 residues. J was trimmed by 6 bases and V by 5 bases; bases with no gene match: 7. The CDR3 protein is CASSVQGVGNEQFF. The CDR3 region has the DNA TGTGCCAGTAGTGTTCAGGGGGTAGGCAATGAGCAGTTCTTC.

The chain couples TRBV27 to TRBJ1-1; tentatively, D is TRBD1 (6 bases). The CDR3 loop spans 14 amino acids. CDR1 and CDR2 (germline): MNHEY, SMNVEV (reference sequence). The V gene lost 6 bases and the J gene lost 3 bases, with 14 bases spanning the gap. The CDR3 sequence is CASSLQGGYTEAFF. CDR3 nucleotide sequence: TGTGCCAGCAGCCTACAGGGAGGGTACACTGAAGCTTTCTTT.

The chain recombines TRBV7-2 with TRBJ1-3, with TRBD1 matching 7 bases. The J segment lost 4 bases and the V segment lost 5 bases, leaving 14 bases of the junction unmatched. Germline CDR1 is SGHTA and CDR2 is FQGNSA. The CDR3 is 17 amino acids. The CDR3 nucleotides read TGTGCCAGCAGCCCCTTCCGATCACAGGGGAAAGGAAACACCATATATTTT. Protein product: CASSPFRSQGKGNTIYF.